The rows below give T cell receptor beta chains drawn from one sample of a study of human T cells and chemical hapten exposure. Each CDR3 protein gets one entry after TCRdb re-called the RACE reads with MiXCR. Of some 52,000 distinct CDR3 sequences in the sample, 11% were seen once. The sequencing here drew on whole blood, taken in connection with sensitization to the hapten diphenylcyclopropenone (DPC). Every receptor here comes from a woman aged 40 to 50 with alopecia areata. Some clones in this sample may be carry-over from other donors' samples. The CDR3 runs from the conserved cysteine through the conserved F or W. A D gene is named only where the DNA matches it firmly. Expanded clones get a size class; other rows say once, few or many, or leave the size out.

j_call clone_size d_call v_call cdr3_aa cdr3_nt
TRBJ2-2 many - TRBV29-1 CSVSGMGTGELFF TGCAGCGTTTCAGGGATGGGCACCGGGGAGCTGTTTTTT
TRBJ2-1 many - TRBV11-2 CASSSTGYSYNEQFF TGTGCCAGCAGCAGTACAGGGTACTCCTACAATGAGCAGTTCTTC
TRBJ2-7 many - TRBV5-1 CASSLGQHEQYF TGCGCCAGCAGCTTGGGGCAGCACGAGCAGTACTTC
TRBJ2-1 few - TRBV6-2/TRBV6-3 CASSLRLYGESEQFF TGTGCCAGCAGTTTGCGGCTTTATGGGGAGAGTGAGCAGTTCTTC
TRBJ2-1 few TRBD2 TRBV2 CASSPPLAGSPYNEQFF TGTGCCAGCAGTCCTCCTTTAGCGGGGAGCCCCTACAATGAGCAGTTCTTC
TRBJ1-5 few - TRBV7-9 CASSFLSRTDSAEDSNQPQHF TGTGCCAGCAGCTTTCTTTCCCGGACCGACTCCGCCGAGGATAGCAATCAGCCCCAGCATTTT
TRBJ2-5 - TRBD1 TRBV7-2 CASSLPTGGVETQYF TGTGCCAGCAGCCTACCGACAGGGGGCGTAGAGACCCAGTACTTC
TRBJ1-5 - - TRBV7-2 CASSRLSGDGQPQHF TGTGCCAGCAGTCGCCTTTCGGGGGATGGTCAGCCCCAGCATTTT
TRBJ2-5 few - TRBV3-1 CASSQGLSGQETQYF TGTGCCAGCAGCCAAGGGCTCAGCGGCCAAGAGACCCAGTACTTC
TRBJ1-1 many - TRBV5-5 CASSWGRNTEAFF TGTGCCAGCAGCTGGGGGAGGAACACTGAAGCTTTCTTT
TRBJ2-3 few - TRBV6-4 CASSEGLGSTTDTQYF TGTGCCAGCAGTGAGGGGCTAGGGTCTACCACCGATACGCAGTATTTT
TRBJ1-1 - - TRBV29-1 CSVTISVGLLNTEAFF TGCAGCGTCACGATATCGGTAGGGCTCCTGAACACTGAAGCTTTCTTT
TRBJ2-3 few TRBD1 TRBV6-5 CASSHRGADTQYF TGTGCCAGCAGCCACAGGGGCGCAGATACGCAGTATTTT
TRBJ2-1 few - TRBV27 CASSALSYNEQFF TGTGCCAGCAGTGCACTTAGTTACAATGAGCAGTTCTTC
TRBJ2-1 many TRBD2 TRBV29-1 CSDRAGGSYNEQFF TGCAGCGACCGAGCGGGAGGCTCCTACAATGAGCAGTTCTTC
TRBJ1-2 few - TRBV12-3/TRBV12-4 CASSLVQNSNYGYTF TGTGCCAGCAGTTTAGTTCAGAACTCTAACTATGGCTACACCTTC
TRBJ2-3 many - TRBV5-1 CASSLEPAGTDTQYF TGCGCCAGCAGCTTGGAACCGGCTGGCACAGATACGCAGTATTTT
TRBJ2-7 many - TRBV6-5 CASSYSLAHAEQYF TGTGCCAGCAGTTATTCACTAGCCCACGCCGAGCAGTACTTC
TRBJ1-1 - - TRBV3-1 CASSQDGRSEAFF TGTGCCAGCAGCCAAGATGGGAGATCTGAAGCTTTCTTT
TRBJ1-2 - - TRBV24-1 CATSDPRTAGAYGYTF TGTGCCACCAGTGATCCACGGACAGCCGGGGCCTATGGCTACACCTTC
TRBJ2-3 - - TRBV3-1 CASSQVNGVTDTQYF TGTGCCAGCAGCCAAGTAAATGGGGTCACAGATACGCAGTATTTT
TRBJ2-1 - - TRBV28 CATNQSPDSRNYNEQFF TGTGCCACCAATCAAAGTCCGGACTCCCGAAATTACAATGAGCAGTTCTTC
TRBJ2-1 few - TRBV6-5 CASSYKAGIRGSYNEQFF TGTGCCAGCAGTTACAAGGCTGGTATTAGGGGCTCCTACAATGAGCAGTTCTTC
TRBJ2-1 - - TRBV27 CASSLGSGGNEQFF TGTGCCAGCAGTTTGGGTAGCGGCGGCAATGAGCAGTTCTTC
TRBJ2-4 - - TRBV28 CASSLPGGSNIQYF TGTGCCAGCAGCCTCCCTGGCGGGTCAAACATTCAGTACTTC
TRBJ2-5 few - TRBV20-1 CSADRLVKETQYF TGCAGTGCCGACCGGCTAGTAAAAGAGACCCAGTACTTC
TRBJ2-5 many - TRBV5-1 CASSQTREETQYF TGCGCCAGCAGCCAGACTAGAGAAGAGACCCAGTACTTC
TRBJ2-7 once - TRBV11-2 CASSLDPRRNEQYF TGTGCCAGCAGCTTAGATCCCCGAAGGAACGAGCAGTACTTC
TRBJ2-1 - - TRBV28 CASSGGGQGSDEQFF TGTGCCAGCAGCGGGGGAGGGCAGGGGAGTGATGAGCAGTTCTTC
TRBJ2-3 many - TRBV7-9 CASTLPTGTDTQYF TGTGCCAGCACCCTCCCTACGGGCACAGATACGCAGTATTTT
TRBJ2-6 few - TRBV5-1 CASSPRDSGANVLTF TGCGCCAGCAGCCCCAGGGACTCTGGGGCCAACGTCCTGACTTTC
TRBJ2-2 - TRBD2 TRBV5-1 CASSFYLSGSRNTGELFF TGCGCCAGCAGCTTTTACCTTAGCGGGAGCCGGAACACCGGGGAGCTGTTTTTT
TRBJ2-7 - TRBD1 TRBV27 CASSPGQRSSYEQYF TGTGCCAGCAGTCCGGGACAGCGTTCCTCCTACGAGCAGTACTTC
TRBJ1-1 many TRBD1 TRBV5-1 CASSFADRGTEAFF TGCGCCAGCAGCTTCGCGGACAGGGGCACTGAAGCTTTCTTT
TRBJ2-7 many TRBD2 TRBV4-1 CASSQEDSGIGYEQYF TGCGCCAGCAGCCAAGAGGATAGCGGGATAGGTTACGAGCAGTACTTC